This T cell receptor beta chain was recorded in a study of identical twins (TCRdb year 2016). Study-wide context: To test whether fetal clonotypes persist, this study deep-sequenced TCR alpha and beta repertoires from monozygotic twins, from unrelated adults of various ages, and from cord blood. Replicate twin experiments were performed at different times using different library preparation protocols to rule out contamination.

V and J are truncated by 9 bases and 5 bases respectively, leaving an intervening sequence of 16 bases. The CDR3 holds 14 amino acids from the cysteine to the phenylalanine. Of all the DNA, just the CDR3 is kept, 42 bases in frame from base 1. The germline V gene supplies CDR1 MDHEN and CDR2 SYDVKM. Libraries were prepared through 5' RACE. For sequencing, an Illumina HiSeq 2000 was employed. A universal primer binding site was added through template switching, and the final cDNA carried a unique molecular identifier so that TCR cDNA molecules could be counted accurately. Specific primers in the conserved constant-segment region were used to synthesize first-strand cDNA for TCR alpha and beta chains. To control for contamination, every cDNA library carried two barcodes: a SMART-Mk sample barcode plus Illumina barcodes. TruSeq adapter sequences, together with Illumina sample barcodes, were added in two successive PCR steps. TCR alpha and beta cDNA libraries were sequenced on the Illumina HiSeq platform with custom primers. Under the source paper's analysis protocol: MiGEC processed the raw reads to extract unique molecular identifiers, while MiXCR was used to determine the CDR3 positions. For each individual, recombination models were inferred using an EM algorithm with the repgenHMM and IGoR tools. The tcR package in R was used for shared clonotype analysis, with sharing normalized by the product of cloneset sizes. Out-of-frame nonproductive sequences were analyzed to study raw recombination free of thymic and clonal selection effects. Starting from the raw public reads, TCRdb applied fastp trimming at Q25, assembled clones with MiXCR and retained in-frame beta chains. Identical CDR3 protein sequences are pooled into one entry, listed with their most common genes and DNA. TCRdb's processing, not the study's, gives the V and J calls here. This sample gives about 220,000 distinct CDR3 sequences in total; approximately 7.9% of them show up just once. Together, the top ten hold more than 5% of the sample.

Paper-wide results and their limitations: Fewer insertions were carried by abundant cord blood beta clonotypes, a similar but weaker trend appeared in young adult naive repertoires, and no such trend appeared in memory repertoires. A weaker excess of twin sharing was found in beta out-of-frame sequences because the signal-to-noise ratio was lowered by fewer shared sequences. Because the same donors could not be followed over many years, the conclusions depended on cross-sectional statistical analysis. Compared with coincidental sharing between unrelated individuals, out-of-frame TCR alpha sequences shared between twins had an excess of sequences with low generation probability. Invariant T cells such as MAIT and iNKT could partly confound zero-insertion analyses, though diverse VJ usage argued against this for most clonotypes. Out-of-frame TCR alpha sharing in monozygotic twins was systematically underestimated by recombination models, whereas sharing between unrelated individuals was in agreement with the recombination models.

This clonotype was seen at least ten times. Its specific antigen is unknown. Per-base qualities were not stored, and no clone one base away is much larger. Every donor was a healthy Caucasian. The twin cohort comprised three pairs of female monozygotic twins, all aged roughly 18 to 30 years. CD4+ and CD8+ T cell populations were isolated with positive isolation kits from Invitrogen. These same records also appear under a second study, on yellow fever vaccine responses in identical twins. According to the second study: According to the authors, in identical twins the way T cells responded to vaccination appeared partly convergent and partly personalized. In the study, vaccine-responding T cell clones were precisely tracked in identical twins.

Input material: CD8+ T cells sorted from blood. The receptor was isolated from a woman between 18 and 29 years old in good health. The rearranged chain carries TRBV28 and TRBJ2-2, with the D gene not confidently named. The CDR3 region has the sequence CASASIRLTGELFF. The DNA sequence follows: TGTGCCAGTGCGTCCATTCGGCTTACCGGGGAGCTGTTTTTT.